This T cell receptor (beta chain) originates from a study of T-cell memory formation after mild COVID-19. Overall study: Clusters were largely donor specific.

This clonotype has a handful of counts. Its antigen is undetermined. TCRdb reanalysed the 5' RACE reads using MiXCR and keeps one entry per CDR3 protein. In the table there are 200,000 to 300,000 distinct CDR3 sequences, 16% of which are singletons. V shed 2 bases and J 4 bases; nucleotides not matched to a gene: 3. CDR1 and CDR2 from the germline V gene are SGHTA and FQGNSA. The CDR3 runs 14 residues. Study-wide results and caveats: Detection of some responders pre-infection suggested pre-existing cross-reactive memory T cells participated. CD4+ bias marked clones expanding day 15 to 37, unlike balanced contracting clones. Contracting clones localized mainly to CM and EM when CD4+ and mainly to EMRA when CD8+.

The specimen was PBMCs or a T cell subset sorted from them (not recorded which). V is TRBV7-2 and J is TRBJ2-5, with 8 bases lining up with TRBD2. This receptor was taken from a man aged 18-30 years who had mild COVID-19 (a few samples of this study predate the infection). Cell type and time point are not known. CDR3 sequence reads: CASSLRTSPETQYF. Here the CDR3 DNA reads TGTGCCAGCAGCTTAAGGACTAGCCCAGAGACCCAGTACTTC.